This T cell receptor (beta chain) was captured in a study of CD8 T cells in ankylosing spondylitis. By quantitative 5'-RACE with molecular barcodes, the TCR beta libraries were made. TCRdb reprocessed the 5' RACE reads via MiXCR and lists one record per CDR3 protein. The repertoire holds 250,000 to 350,000 distinct CDR3 sequences, with around 18% as singletons. Overall study findings and caveats: Disease-associated clones were reportedly significantly overrepresented in matched ankylosing spondylitis synovial fluid. Some of the motif variants had earlier been found in reactive arthritis patients' fluid and blood. A motif of several highly homologous TCR beta variants was seen as apparently characteristic of ankylosing spondylitis blood.

This CDR3 is 14 amino acids long. About this clonotype itself: The antigen is unknown. The junction shows a germline mismatch at one end, possibly a read error.

The sample consisted of blood, either unsorted or a sorted T cell fraction (not recorded which). The chain recombines TRBV12-3 or TRBV12-4 with TRBJ1-1, with 7 bases that match TRBD1. The sequence was collected from a male donor with ankylosing spondylitis or in good health (not recorded which). The CDR3: CTSRNRGADTEAFF. The CDR3, as DNA: TGTACCAGCAGAAACAGGGGCGCGGACACTGAAGCTTTCTTT.